The 5 T cell receptor beta chains reported below all come from one sample, sequenced in a study of glioma-infiltrating T cells after dendritic cell vaccination. Time point reported: after dendritic cell vaccination, including at tumor progression/relapse. Generated by immunoSEQ multiplex PCR, the TCRdb table keeps only in-frame clones and is missing some. This table has about 58,000 clones, 85% appearing once. The input for sequencing was blood, taken after dendritic cell vaccination. These receptor sequences come from a human donor with glioblastoma.

The rearrangement links TRBV9 to TRBJ1-2, with 11 positions matching TRBD1. The V gene's germline CDR1 is SGDLS and CDR2 YYNGEE. Trimming cost V 0 bases and J 4 bases; bases outside gene matches: 5. The CDR3 extends over 16 amino acids. The CDR3 DNA reads TGTGCCAGCAGCGTAGGGGAGGACAGGGGGCTCTATGGCTACACCTTC. This encodes CASSVGEDRGLYGYTF.

This clone was picked up one time. The genes are TRBV27 and TRBJ2-3, with D perhaps matching TRBD1 (5 bases). Per germline, CDR1 MNHEY and CDR2 SMNVEV (reference sequence). This CDR3 spans 16 amino acids. The ends were cut back, 0 bases at V and 3 bases at J, with 13 bases in the middle. CDR3 bases: TGTGCCAGCAGTTTATCGATGGGGCTCGCGACAGATACGCAGTATTTT. Translating gives CASSLSMGLATDTQYF.

The chain carries TRBV7-9 and TRBJ2-1; no reliable D call. Germline CDR1 and CDR2: SEHNR and FQNEAQ (reference sequence). Trimming removed 2 bases from V and 10 bases from J, with 9 bases in between. The CDR3 is 12 residues long. CDR3 protein: CASSLTPREQFF. The CDR3, as DNA: TGTGCCAGCAGCTTAACCCCGAGGGAGCAGTTCTTC.

This chain links TRBV7-9 with TRBJ2-7, with 10 nucleotides matching TRBD1. The length of the CDR3 is 15 residues. Germline lookup yields CDR1 SEHNR and CDR2 FQNEAQ (reference sequence). V lost 6 bases to trimming and J lost 2 bases; unmatched junction nucleotides: 7. CDR3 nucleotide sequence: TGTGCCAGCAGTCTTGCCGGGACAGGGGCCTACGAGCAGTACTTC. It encodes CASSLAGTGAYEQYF. Filled out from reference TRBV7-9 and TRBJ2-7, the complete variable domain reads DTGVSQNPRHKITKRGQNVTFRCDPISEHNRLYWYRQTLGQGPEFLTYFQNEAQLEKSRLLSDRFSAERPKGSFSTLEIQRTEQGDSAMYLCASSLAGTGAYEQYFGPGTRLTVT.

The chain has TRBV5-4 and TRBJ1-4; D is perhaps TRBD1 (6 bases). The V gene lost 4 bases and the J gene lost 7 bases, with 20 bases spanning the gap. Germline V gene data show CDR1 as SGHNT and CDR2 as YYREEE (reference sequence). The CDR3 runs 16 residues. The CDR3 DNA sequence: TGTGCCAGCAGCCATAAACAGGGTTTTTTGGGTGAAAAACTGTTTTTT. This encodes CASSHKQGFLGEKLFF.